The text below deals with one TCR beta chain. Reverse transcribed after extraction, RNA yielded cDNA as the sequencing template. Measured with immunoSEQ multiplex PCR; TCRdb has only the in-frame clones, and not every one. Of about 120,000 clones listed, 35% to 45% are singletons. Germline CDR1 MNHEY, CDR2 SVGAGI. CDR3 length equals 13 residues. Trimming removed 5 bases at V and 3 bases at J, with 11 bases between. Alopecia areata patients gave lesional scalp punch biopsies and peripheral blood samples. The data derive from a study of CD8+ T cells in alopecia areata. The J gene is TRBJ2-7, the V gene TRBV6-5; a weak D match, TRBD2 (5 bases). This sequence originates from a human donor with alopecia areata. Sequenced material: CD4+ T cells sorted from blood. CDR3 loop: CASSPLAGYEQYF. In DNA, the CDR3 is TGTGCCAGCAGTCCCTTGGCGGGCTACGAGCAGTACTTC.